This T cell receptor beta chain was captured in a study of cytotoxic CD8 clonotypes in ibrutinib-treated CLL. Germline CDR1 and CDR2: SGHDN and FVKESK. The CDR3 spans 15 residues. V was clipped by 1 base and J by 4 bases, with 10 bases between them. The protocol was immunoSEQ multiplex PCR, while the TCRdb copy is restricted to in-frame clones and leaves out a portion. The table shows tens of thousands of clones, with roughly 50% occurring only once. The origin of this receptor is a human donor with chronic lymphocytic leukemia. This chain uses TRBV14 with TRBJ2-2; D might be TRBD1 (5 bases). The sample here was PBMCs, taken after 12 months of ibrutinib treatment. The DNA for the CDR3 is TGTGCCAGCAGCCAAGTACGGCAGGGCACCGGGGAGCTGTTTTTT. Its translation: CASSQVRQGTGELFF.